This T cell receptor (beta chain) is drawn from a study of blood T cell repertoires in COVID-19. Overall study: Specimens from acute and convalescent COVID-19 originated in the United States, Italy and Spain.

Those who participated ranged in age from roughly 18 to 95 years and resided in approximately 23 US areas. Authors' processing steps: By means of reference gene primer amplification, nucleated cell counts were estimated. Profiling relied on immunoSEQ multiplex PCR, and the TCRdb table lists in-frame clones only, not all of them. That table gives V, J and clone size, and the DNA gave D and trimming. This table has approximately 270,000 clones, roughly 88% appearing once. The CDR3 sequence is 16 residues long. V shed 4 bases and J 2 bases; nucleotides not matched to a gene: 7. Germline V lookup: CDR1 MNHNS, CDR2 SASEGT.

The specimen was PBMCs or T cells enriched from blood (not recorded which). The sequence derives from a woman aged 45-65 years who had recovered from COVID-19. The J gene is TRBJ1-5, the V gene TRBV6-1, with 8 bases matching TRBD1. This chain's CDR3 is CASSVDRVTGNQPQHF. The CDR3 DNA reads TGTGCCAGCAGTGTGGACAGGGTGACGGGCAATCAGCCCCAGCATTTT.